The clone carrying this T cell receptor beta chain came up a few times. Its antigen is not known. The sample comes from a study of CD8 T cell repertoires and HIV-1 epitope variants. Study-level background: Each of Twenty-five Gag and Nef epitope peptides stimulated a separate culture. Cultures ran around ten days, with IL-2, IL-7 and IL-15 added on days 3 and 7. Tested: three Gag epitope families, Nef HW9 and YT9.

CDR1 is SGHTS, CDR2 YDEGEE, per germline. The CDR3 is 11 residues long. V gave up 2 bases and J gave up 4 bases, with 0 bases separating them. Regarding the study as a whole: Six of nine antigen-specific clonotypes appeared cross-reactive to autologous or escape variants.

This table comes from immunoSEQ multiplex PCR, and its TCRdb copy is limited to in-frame clones, with some not included. The sample gives approximately 90,000 clones, more than 65% of which show up once; about a quarter is in the top ten. Sequenced sample: uncultured baseline CD8+ T cells from peripheral blood mononuclear cells (PBMCs). This chain uses TRBV5-8 with TRBJ2-2; D is unclear. The receptor comes from a male donor with HIV. As DNA, the CDR3 is TGTGCCAGCAGCTTCACCGGGGAGCTGTTTTTT. It encodes CASSFTGELFF.